The 29 T cell receptor beta chains reported below all come from one sample, sequenced in a study of human T cells and chemical hapten exposure. Time point specified: patch test 3, about 24 weeks after DPC sensitization. Treatment: therapeutic diphenylcyclopropenone sensitization with weekly scalp DPC. TCRdb reanalysed the RACE reads using MiXCR and keeps one entry per CDR3 protein. The sample carries roughly 100,000 distinct CDR3 sequences, under 40% recorded once. The sample consisted of whole blood, taken in connection with sensitization to the hapten diphenylcyclopropenone (DPC). The receptors derive from a middle-aged man with alopecia areata. Some clones in this sample may be carry-over from other donors' samples.

The chain employs TRBV6-2 or TRBV6-3 and TRBJ1-3, with D possibly matching TRBD1 (5 bases). This CDR3 has 17 residues. CDR1 MNHEY and CDR2 SVGEGT come from the germline V gene. V lost 6 bases and J 0 bases, leaving 18 bases between the germline ends. The CDR3 here is CASSRSGTQSSGNTIYF. The CDR3 DNA is TGTGCCAGCAGCCGGTCCGGGACTCAGAGCTCTGGAAACACCATATATTTT.

The chain has TRBV20-1 and TRBJ2-7; maybe TRBD2 (5 bases). The V end was cut by 0 bases, the J end by 0 bases, with 9 bases between. The CDR3 is made up of 14 amino acids. The germline V gene encodes CDR1 DFQATT and CDR2 SNEGSKA (reference sequence). The CDR3, as DNA: TGCAGTGCTAGAGATCCGACTAACTCCTACGAGCAGTACTTC. This translates into CSARDPTNSYEQYF.

This clonotype was seen only a few times. The CDR3 region has the DNA TGTGCCACCAGTGATTTGGGACTATCGGAGCAGTTCTTC. It encodes CATSDLGLSEQFF. This chain uses TRBV24-1 with TRBJ2-1, with D maybe TRBD2 (6 bases). The germline V gene encodes CDR1 KGHDR and CDR2 SFDVKD. The CDR3 runs 13 residues. The V end was cut by 0 bases, the J end by 10 bases, with 9 bases between.

The chain uses TRBV6-1 and TRBJ2-2, with D perhaps TRBD1 (6 bases). V was trimmed by 5 bases and J by 6 bases, leaving 19 bases between them. CDR1 is MNHNS and CDR2 is SASEGT in the germline V gene. The CDR3 consists of 16 residues. DNA for the CDR3: TGTGCCAGCAGTCCAGGGGCGCAGGTCCTCCCCGGGGAGCTGTTTTTT. This encodes CASSPGAQVLPGELFF.

This clonotype was recorded at least ten times. V and J are TRBV4-2 and TRBJ2-1; D is uncertain. Germline CDR1 reads LGHNA; CDR2 reads YNFKEQ. The germline V and J ends were trimmed by 0 bases and 6 bases, with 9 bases remaining between them. The CDR3 is 14 residues long. CDR3 sequence: CASSQEMASNEQFF. The DNA for the CDR3 is TGTGCCAGCAGCCAAGAAATGGCTAGCAATGAGCAGTTCTTC.

The CDR3, as DNA: TGTGCCAGCACTAGATCAGGGGGCAATCAGCCCCAGCATTTT. Protein sequence: CASTRSGGNQPQHF. The chain uses TRBV6-2 or TRBV6-3 and TRBJ1-5; D perhaps matches TRBD1 (6 bases). V was pared by 7 bases and J by 2 bases, with 12 bases between. Germline lookup yields CDR1 MNHEY and CDR2 SVGEGT. This CDR3 is 14 amino acids long.

The chain is built from TRBV12-3 or TRBV12-4 and TRBJ2-3; D might be TRBD2 (5 bases). Trimming took 3 bases from V and 5 from J, leaving 15 bases between them. The CDR3 has 15 residues. The CDR3 sequence: CASSFSGNGLDTQYF. The CDR3 DNA reads TGTGCCAGCAGTTTCAGCGGAAATGGATTAGATACGCAGTATTTT.

The gene calls are TRBV25-1 and TRBJ2-3, with no clear D. There are 12 residues in the CDR3. Trimming shortened V by 5 bases and J by 4 bases, and 7 bases separated the two germline ends. The germline gives CDR1 MGHDK, CDR2 SYGVNS. CDR3 region: CASSRSADTQYF. DNA for the CDR3: TGTGCCAGCAGTCGGTCTGCAGATACGCAGTATTTT.

V is TRBV6-5 and J is TRBJ2-1, with D possibly matching TRBD1 (6 bases). V gave up 0 bases and J gave up 7 bases, with 13 bases separating them. Germline-derived CDR1 and CDR2 are MNHEY and SVGAGI. The CDR3 is 15 residues long. CDR3 bases: TGTGCCAGCAGTTACTCTCGGACACAGGGAAATGAGCAGTTCTTC. Translation: CASSYSRTQGNEQFF.

The V call is TRBV18, the J call TRBJ2-7; 12 bases map to TRBD2. Germline assignment: CDR1 KGHSH and CDR2 LQKENI. The CDR3 contains 16 residues. Trimming at V came to 5 bases and at J to 3 bases, leaving 8 bases not matched to a gene. The CDR3 DNA reads as TGTGCCAGCTCAAAAACGGTGGGACTAGCGGGCTACGAGCAGTACGTC. It specifies CASSKTVGLAGYEQYV.

This clonotype was detected a few times. V usage is TRBV20-1 and J usage is TRBJ2-7; 8 bases map to TRBD1. The CDR3 spans 13 residues. Germline V CDR1 and CDR2: DFQATT, SNEGSKA (reference sequence). After removal of 4 bases from V and 4 bases from J, the junction contained 6 bases not matched to a gene. The CDR3 region has the DNA TGCAGTGCTAAAGGACAGGGAGGTTACGAGCAGTACGTC. This translates into CSAKGQGGYEQYV.

The J gene is TRBJ2-5, the V gene TRBV12-3 or TRBV12-4; 12 bases map to TRBD2. This CDR3 has 15 amino acids. J was trimmed by 0 bases and V by 6 bases; bases with no gene match: 2. CDR3 sequence reads: CASSRTSGNQETQYF. The CDR3 region has the DNA TGTGCCAGCAGCAGGACTAGCGGGAACCAAGAGACCCAGTACTTC.

This clonotype was seen a handful of times. The V call is TRBV7-9, the J call TRBJ2-5, with D perhaps matching TRBD2 (6 bases). The CDR3 is 14 residues long. Germline V CDR1 and CDR2: SEHNR, FQNEAQ (reference sequence). V was clipped by 5 bases and J by 2 bases, with 12 bases between them. The CDR3, as DNA: TGTGCCAGCAGCCCGGGGACTCTTCAAGAGACCCAGTACTTC. Its translation: CASSPGTLQETQYF.

The table lists this clonotype with a few counts. The V call is TRBV7-2, the J call TRBJ2-6; D is undetermined. CDR1 and CDR2 (germline): SGHTA, FQGNSA. CDR3 length: 16 residues. The V and J ends lost 2 bases and 0 bases respectively, with 8 bases between them. CDR3 loop: CASSLSVSSGANVLTF. In nucleotides, the CDR3 is TGTGCCAGCAGCTTATCGGTCTCCTCTGGGGCCAACGTCCTGACTTTC.

This clonotype turned up a few times. The chain combines TRBV28 with TRBJ2-7; TRBD1 aligns across 7 bases. CDR3 size: 18 residues. Germline V gives CDR1 MDHEN, CDR2 SYDVKM. V shed 5 bases, J shed 0 bases, and the junction held 16 bases outside the gene matches. The chain's CDR3 is CASSPPPGRGSSSYEQYF. As DNA, the CDR3 is TGTGCCAGCAGTCCACCCCCCGGCAGGGGGTCCAGCTCCTACGAGCAGTACTTC.

The table lists this clonotype with many counts. The chain recombines TRBV6-5 with TRBJ1-4; TRBD1 might be the D (5 bases). The germline V and J ends were trimmed by 5 bases and 7 bases, with 17 bases remaining between them. Germline V gene lookup returns CDR1 MNHEY and CDR2 SVGAGI. The CDR3 runs 15 residues. CDR3 nucleotide sequence: TGTGCCAGCAGTCTTCGGCTCCCTGGGGGTGAAAAACTGTTTTTT. Its protein is CASSLRLPGGEKLFF.

This clonotype was observed a few times. The chain employs TRBV12-3 or TRBV12-4 and TRBJ2-5, with no clear D. Trimming took 5 bases from V and 5 from J, leaving 9 bases between them. CDR3 length: 12 amino acids. This chain's CDR3 is CASSGIGETQYF. In DNA form, the CDR3 reads TGTGCCAGCAGTGGAATCGGGGAGACCCAGTACTTC.

The chain has TRBV28 and TRBJ2-1; 8 bases match TRBD2. The CDR3 runs 15 residues. Trimming took 2 bases from V and 4 from J; bases not matched to a gene: 4. Germline V gene data show CDR1 as MDHEN and CDR2 as SYDVKM. The CDR3 nucleotides are TGTGCCAGCAGTTTAGGGGGCGGGAGGTACAATGAGCAGTTCTTC. This encodes CASSLGGGRYNEQFF.

V gene TRBV7-2 combines with J gene TRBJ2-7; D is perhaps TRBD2 (6 bases). The CDR3 has 12 residues. Trimming pared 5 bases from V and 5 bases from J, leaving 10 bases between. Germline values: CDR1 SGHTA, CDR2 FQGNSA. The CDR3 spells CASSRDFNEQYF. The CDR3 coding sequence is TGTGCCAGCAGCAGGGACTTCAACGAGCAGTACTTC.

The chain combines TRBV12-3 or TRBV12-4 with TRBJ2-1, with 9 bases identical to TRBD2. The CDR3 is 16 amino acids. The J segment lost 4 bases and the V segment lost 3 bases, leaving 7 bases of the junction unmatched. The CDR3 coding sequence is TGTGCCAGCAGTTTTCGGCTAGCGGGACAGTACAATGAGCAGTTCTTC. Residues: CASSFRLAGQYNEQFF.

This chain links TRBV7-8 with TRBJ1-6; D is ambiguous. Germline lookup yields CDR1 SGHVS and CDR2 FQNEAQ. Trimming took off 1 base at V and 9 bases at J, with 16 bases between the two ends. The CDR3 runs 16 residues. Here the CDR3 DNA reads TGTGCCAGCAGCTTAGGATCCGGGTCAGTTCGTTCACCCCTCCACTTT. This sequence encodes CASSLGSGSVRSPLHF. Combining the CDR3 with reference TRBV7-8 and TRBJ1-6 gives the whole variable domain GAGVSQSPRYKVAKRGQDVALRCDPISGHVSLFWYQQALGQGPEFLTYFQNEAQLDKSGLPSDRFFAERPEGSVSTLKIQRTQQEDSAVYLCASSLGSGSVRSPLHFGNGTRLTVT.

The chain employs TRBV7-9 and TRBJ2-7, with TRBD2 matching over 11 bases. Looked up from germline, CDR1 is SEHNR and CDR2 is FQNEAQ (reference sequence). V gave up 3 bases and J gave up 4 bases; unmatched junction bases: 2. The CDR3 covers 14 residues. The CDR3 loop is CASSLGLAVYEQYV. CDR3 coding DNA: TGTGCCAGCAGCTTGGGACTAGCGGTGTACGAGCAGTACGTC.

The chain links TRBV4-3 to TRBJ2-3, with D maybe TRBD2 (6 bases). V gave up 0 bases and J gave up 5 bases, with 24 bases separating them. Germline V CDR1 and CDR2: LGHNA, YSLEER. The CDR3 runs 19 residues. For the CDR3, the DNA is TGCGCCAGCAGCCAAGATCTCGCCCTAGGGAGGACGGATGGAGATACGCAGTATTTT. Protein sequence: CASSQDLALGRTDGDTQYF.

This clonotype occurred a few times. CDR3 residues: CASSPTSGWGNEQFF. In nucleotides, the CDR3 is TGTGCCAGCAGCCCGACTAGCGGGTGGGGAAATGAGCAGTTCTTC. The chain uses TRBV7-2 and TRBJ2-1, with TRBD2 matching over 10 bases. V trimming: 5 bases; J trimming: 7 bases; junction bases outside the gene matches: 8. CDR1 SGHTA and CDR2 FQGNSA come from the germline V gene. The CDR3 spans 15 residues.

This clonotype was seen only a few times. The rearrangement links TRBV12-3 or TRBV12-4 to TRBJ2-7, with 8 positions matching TRBD1. The CDR3 covers 15 residues. V shed 3 bases, J shed 0 bases, and the junction held 4 bases outside the gene matches. The CDR3 loop is CASSFYGTGSYEQYF. As DNA, the CDR3 is TGTGCCAGCAGTTTCTACGGGACAGGCTCCTACGAGCAGTACTTC.

In DNA form, the CDR3 reads TGCAGCGTTGAAGGGACCGAACAGGGTAGAGAGCAGTACTTC. Translated, it gives CSVEGTEQGREQYF. The chain couples TRBV29-1 to TRBJ2-7; D possibly corresponds to TRBD1 (6 bases). This CDR3 region has 14 residues. V lost 1 base and J lost 7, with 17 bases in between. Per germline, CDR1 SQVTM and CDR2 ANQGSEA.

This clonotype occurred a few times. DNA for the CDR3: TGCGCCAGCAGCTTGGGCGGGACAGGAAACACTGAAGCTTTCTTT. It translates to CASSLGGTGNTEAFF. The V and J genes are TRBV5-1 and TRBJ1-1; 8 bases map to TRBD1. This CDR3 has 15 residues. V lost 0 bases, J lost 2 bases, and 3 bases stayed unmatched. Germline V gives CDR1 SGHRS, CDR2 YFSETQ.

The chain employs TRBV5-1 and TRBJ2-5, with D perhaps TRBD2 (6 bases). This CDR3 region has 15 residues. With 7 bases removed from V and 0 bases from J, the gap between germline ends came to 16 bases. Germline loops: CDR1 SGHRS, CDR2 YFSETQ. CDR3 in DNA: TGCGCCAGCCAGTCGGAGGGAGGCAACCAAGAGACCCAGTACTTC. It codes for CASQSEGGNQETQYF.

This clonotype has only a few counts. The chain combines TRBV20-1 with TRBJ2-3; D is unresolved. This CDR3 is 15 amino acids long. V lost 3 bases and J lost 0, with 13 bases in between. The germline V gene has CDR1 DFQATT and CDR2 SNEGSKA (reference sequence). This CDR3 reads CSARVAELSTDTQYF. CDR3 nucleotides: TGCAGTGCTAGGGTGGCGGAGCTTAGCACAGATACGCAGTATTTT.